This T cell receptor beta chain originates from a study of T cells after yellow fever vaccination (dated by TCRdb to about 2019). Regarding the research as a whole: Libraries from fractions with low cell numbers were prepared with the SMART-Seq v4 Ultra Low Input RNA kit. The cohort comprised two healthy male donors, one aged 18 to 30 and one aged 30 to 39 years. Bulk TCR alpha and beta repertoires were sequenced longitudinally to track T-cell clones before and after primary and booster YFV17D yellow fever vaccination. Blood was drawn at multiple timepoints before and after primary and secondary immunization, with bulk PBMC replicates and cell subsets isolated.

The investigation overall reported the following: A small fraction of clonotypes showed up in both the CD4 and CD8 compartments, probably as a result of convergent recombination. Because the study included only a couple of donors, the extent to which the findings can be generalized is limited. Most clones expanded after primary vaccination were re-detected after the booster (96% of CD4 and 88% of CD8), suggesting broad memory maintenance. Computational filtering was needed because FACS-sorted repertoires could contain abundant contaminating clonotypes from the bulk population. The secondary T-cell response was weaker than the primary response but faster, peaking on day 5 instead of day 15.

The sample's treatment or condition label, decoded: live attenuated yellow fever vaccine strain. Two biological replicates of bulk PBMCs were collected at each blood-draw timepoint. PBMCs were isolated from peripheral blood using a standard Ficoll-Paque protocol. TriZol was used to extract RNA from bulk PBMCs, CD4 and CD8 fractions, and dextramer-positive and dextramer-negative fractions. There are a few counts of this clonotype. No cognate antigen has been identified for it. Base qualities are not provided; no much larger clone lies one nucleotide away. V loses 4 bases at its end and J loses 4 bases; junction bases beyond the gene matches: 2. Based on the germline V gene, the CDR1 and CDR2 sequences are ENHRY and SYGVKD. The CDR3 contains 13 residues, cysteine and phenylalanine counted. Only the CDR3 part of the read is kept: 39 bases, read in frame from the first base. TCRdb shows the sequencer as Illumina NovaSeq 6000. TCR cDNA was synthesized by 5'RACE template switching, which introduced a universal primer site and unique molecular identifiers. Priming of cDNA synthesis was performed from both the TCR alpha and TCR beta constant segments. Library amplification used two PCR steps, and the second PCR step added sample barcodes and sequencing adapters. Sequencing of libraries was performed on Illumina HiSeq 2500 (2x100 bp) or NovaSeq (2x150 bp). The source study handled its data this way. Reads were demultiplexed and collapsed into UMI consensus sequences with MIGEC, and V(D)J alignment was performed with MiXCR. Clonotypes responding to the vaccine were identified with edgeR on replicate PBMC samples, with the criteria of FDR below 0.01 and a log2 fold change above 5 up to day 15. CD4 or CD8 identity was assigned to each bulk clonotype according to whether the clonotype was present at higher abundance in the sequenced CD4 repertoire or the sequenced CD8 repertoire. The public reads were quality trimmed at Q25 with fastp and then assembled into clones with MiXCR by TCRdb, keeping productive beta chains. Rows are combined by CDR3 protein, so each entry shows the most common genes and DNA. TCRdb's processing, not the authors', yielded these V and J calls. Counted in this sample were hundreds of thousands of distinct CDR3 sequences; around 20% of them appeared once. The top ten hold 15% to 20% of the sample.

The sequence came from a man in his late teens or twenties who received the YFV17D yellow fever vaccine. This specimen was PBMCs, taken before the yellow fever booster vaccination. The sequence joins TRBV10-3 to TRBJ2-5, with 8 central nucleotides matching TRBD1. The DNA sequence is given as TGTGCCATCAGTGCCAGGGGGCTAGAGACCCAGTACTTC. Its translation is CAISARGLETQYF.